The 14 T cell receptor beta chains below come from one sample, sequenced in a study of TIL therapy for anti-PD-1-resistant metastatic lung cancer (dated by TCRdb to the early 2020s). TCR beta CDR3 regions were amplified from genomic DNA with the immunoSEQ v3 hsTCRB kit using bias-controlled multiplex PCR. The immuneACCESS repertoire file appears here via TCRdb, limited to in-frame rearrangements. These files lack a portion of the clones; in checked studies, under half of the deficit traces to unresolved V genes, and the cause of the others is not known. Within this sample are tens of thousands of clones, with less than 80% of them counted one time only. The leading ten clones occupy roughly 15% of the sample. The time point label, as the study defines it: pre-treatment sample, taken before nivolumab and TIL therapy. The sequences come from blood, collected at baseline. The receptors were gathered from a man aged 70 or older with non-small cell lung cancer.

The chain links TRBV9 to TRBJ1-5; a weak D match, TRBD1 (6 bases). The CDR3 sequence is 17 residues long. Germline V gene lookup returns CDR1 SGDLS and CDR2 YYNGEE. Trimming left V 0 bases short and J 0 bases short, with 13 bases between. This CDR3 is CASSVGVNRDSNQPQHF. CDR3 bases: TGTGCCAGCAGCGTAGGGGTGAACAGGGATAGCAATCAGCCCCAGCATTTT.

This clone was recorded once. This rearrangement joins TRBV5-6 to TRBJ2-1; D possibly matches TRBD1 or TRBD2 (5 bases each). V lost 3 bases, J lost 9 bases, and 10 bases lay in between. CDR1 SGHDT and CDR2 YYEEEE come from the germline V gene. The CDR3 extends over 12 amino acids. The CDR3 bases are TGTGCCAGCAGCTGGGGACCCCTTGAGCAGTTCTTC. Encoded protein: CASSWGPLEQFF.

The rearrangement joins TRBV27 to TRBJ1-2; 9 bases line up with TRBD1. Germline CDR1 is MNHEY and CDR2 is SMNVEV (reference sequence). The V and J ends lost 6 bases and 0 bases, in that order; junction bases with no gene match: 5. The CDR3 is 15 residues long. This CDR3 reads CASSATGGANYGYTF. Written as DNA, the CDR3 is TGTGCCAGCAGCGCTACAGGGGGCGCTAACTATGGCTACACCTTC.

This clone rates as medium-sized (0.01 to 0.1%). The chain has TRBV7-9 and TRBJ2-2; D may be TRBD2 (5 bases). This CDR3 is built from 15 residues. In germline, CDR1 is SEHNR, CDR2 FQNEAQ (reference sequence). The ends were cut back, 1 base at V and 7 bases at J, with 13 bases in the middle. The CDR3 sequence: CASSLEVAYVGELFF. The CDR3 DNA sequence: TGTGCCAGCAGCTTAGAGGTAGCGTACGTCGGGGAGCTGTTTTTT.

CDR3 DNA: TGCGCCAGCAGCCAAGATATAACTAGCGGTATCCAAGAGACCCAGTACTTC. This codes for CASSQDITSGIQETQYF. This sequence joins TRBV4-3 and TRBJ2-5, with 8 bases aligning to TRBD2. The V and J ends lost 0 bases and 1 base, in that order; junction bases with no gene match: 7. Germline V lookup: CDR1 LGHNA, CDR2 YSLEER. CDR3 length equals 17 residues.

This chain uses TRBV7-9 with TRBJ2-2; D uncertain. Trimming removed 0 bases at V and 4 bases at J, with 12 bases between. The CDR3 runs 16 residues. CDR1 SEHNR and CDR2 FQNEAQ come from the germline V gene (reference sequence). In nucleotides, the CDR3 is TGTGCCAGCAGCTTAGCCCCAGGATATGCCACCGGGGAGCTGTTTTTT. Translating gives CASSLAPGYATGELFF. The full variable domain, with the rest looked up from reference TRBV7-9 and TRBJ2-2, is DTGVSQNPRHKITKRGQNVTFRCDPISEHNRLYWYRQTLGQGPEFLTYFQNEAQLEKSRLLSDRFSAERPKGSFSTLEIQRTEQGDSAMYLCASSLAPGYATGELFFGEGSRLTVL.

The V call is TRBV5-4, the J call TRBJ2-7; perhaps TRBD2 as D (6 bases). V was trimmed by 2 bases and J by 7 bases, leaving 13 bases between them. Germline V CDR1 and CDR2: SGHNT, YYREEE (reference sequence). The CDR3 sequence is 13 residues long. For the CDR3, the DNA is TGTGCCAGCAGCTTCGGAGGGGTCTGGGAGCAGTACTTC. Translation: CASSFGGVWEQYF.

The CDR3 DNA follows: TGTGCCAGCAGCTTAGTCCAGGGTCTGAATGGCTACACCTTC. Residues: CASSLVQGLNGYTF. The chain links TRBV11-2 to TRBJ1-2; D is perhaps TRBD1 (5 bases). Germline lookup yields CDR1 SGHAT and CDR2 FQNNGV. Deletions cut 1 base from V and 6 bases from J, with 12 bases between. This CDR3 region has 14 residues.

The V gene is TRBV19, the J gene TRBJ2-1; 11 bases align to TRBD2. Germline V CDR1 and CDR2: LNHDA, SQIVND (reference sequence). This CDR3 is 17 amino acids long. V shed 3 bases, J shed 1 base, and the junction held 5 bases outside the gene matches. CDR3 sequence: CASSIWASGRSYNEQFF. DNA of the CDR3: TGTGCCAGTAGTATTTGGGCTAGCGGGAGGTCCTACAATGAGCAGTTCTTC.

This sequence joins TRBV9 and TRBJ2-3; TRBD2 might be the D (6 bases). Deletions cut 4 bases from V and 0 bases from J, with 9 bases between. The germline V gene has CDR1 SGDLS and CDR2 YYNGEE. The CDR3 consists of 14 residues. CDR3 amino acids: CASSFSGSTDTQYF. The CDR3 coding sequence is TGTGCCAGCAGCTTTAGCGGAAGCACAGATACGCAGTATTTT.

The chain is built from TRBV29-1 and TRBJ2-1; 8 nucleotides line up with TRBD1. Losses at the gene ends were 2 bases for V and 11 bases for J; bases not matched to a gene: 8. The CDR3 has 13 residues. Germline assignment: CDR1 SQVTM and CDR2 ANQGSEA. The CDR3 DNA follows: TGCAGCGTTGAAAGGGGACAGGCGCCTCAGCAGTTCTTC. This sequence encodes CSVERGQAPQQFF.

The V gene is TRBV15, the J gene TRBJ2-6; D might be TRBD1 or TRBD2, each matching 6 bases. CDR1 LNHNV and CDR2 YYDKDF come from the germline V gene (reference sequence). The CDR3 runs 16 residues. The ends were cut back, 6 bases at V and 2 bases at J, with 14 bases in the middle. The CDR3 sequence: CATRGGMGTGANVLTF. The DNA of the CDR3 is TGTGCCACCAGAGGGGGGATGGGAACTGGGGCCAACGTCCTGACTTTC.

V and J are TRBV19 and TRBJ2-2; 7 nucleotides match TRBD2. This CDR3 is built from 14 residues. V was clipped by 1 base and J by 4 bases; unmatched bases: 0. Germline values: CDR1 LNHDA, CDR2 SQIVND (reference sequence). In nucleotides, the CDR3 is TGTGCCAGTAGTATAGGCGGGAGCACCGGGGAGCTGTTTTTT. The encoded protein is CASSIGGSTGELFF.

The rearrangement links TRBV7-6 to TRBJ1-1, with D hard to call. This CDR3 is 14 amino acids long. V lost 1 base and J lost 1, with 7 bases in between. Germline V gene lookup returns CDR1 SGHVS and CDR2 FNYEAQ. CDR3 in amino acids: CASSLGAGNTEAFF. CDR3 sequence (DNA): TGTGCCAGCAGCTTAGGGGCAGGGAACACTGAAGCTTTCTTT.